A selection of T cell receptor beta chains follows, all from one sample in a study of beta chain features in type 1 diabetes. Measured with immunoSEQ multiplex PCR; TCRdb has only the in-frame clones, and not every one. The sample holds about 360,000 clones; 10% to 15% are singletons and the top ten take 0.0085% to 0.012%. Sequencing was carried out using naive CD4+ T cells from blood. These receptors were obtained from a woman aged 18 to 35 with type 1 diabetes. Each CDR3 is given with its conserved first and last residue. A D gene is named only where the DNA matches it firmly. Size is stated for part of the rows, as once, few or many counts, or as a class when the clone is expanded.

NA | NA | TRBJ2-1 | TRBV30 | TGTGCCTGGACCCACTACAATGAGCAGTTCTTC | CAWTHYNEQFF
few | TRBD2 | TRBJ2-3 | TRBV4-3 | TGCGCCAGCAGCCAGGGACTAGTTCCCACAGATACGCAGTATTTT | CASSQGLVPTDTQYF
few | NA | TRBJ2-7 | TRBV29-1 | TGCAGTGTTGAAAGGCCCTCAGGGGTTGAGCAGTACTTC | CSVERPSGVEQYF
few | NA | TRBJ1-5 | TRBV19 | TGTGCCAGTAGTATGGGGCCGGGCAATCAGCCCCAGCATTTT | CASSMGPGNQPQHF
NA | NA | TRBJ1-2 | TRBV11-2 | TGTGCCAGCAGCTTGGACAGACTAACCTATGGCTACACCTTC | CASSLDRLTYGYTF
few | NA | TRBJ1-5 | TRBV7-8 | TGTGCCAGCAGAGTAGGGCGGACAGAGGATCAGCCCCAGCATTTT | CASRVGRTEDQPQHF
few | TRBD1 | TRBJ1-6 | TRBV10-2 | TGCGCCAGCAGGGCCTCTCGAACCGGGACAGGAAATTCACCCCTCCACTTT | CASRASRTGTGNSPLHF
NA | NA | TRBJ2-5 | TRBV1 | TGCACCAGCAGCTACCAGGAGACCCAGTACTTC | CTSSYQETQYF
few | NA | TRBJ2-3 | TRBV7-9 | TGTGCCAGCAGCTGGCCAACAGATACGCAGTATTTT | CASSWPTDTQYF
NA | TRBD2 | TRBJ2-1 | TRBV29-1 | TGCAGCGCCGCGGGACTAGGAGTGACTAATGAGCAGTTCTTC | CSAAGLGVTNEQFF
NA | NA | TRBJ2-3 | TRBV5-1 | TGCGCCAGCAGCCTAATGGACAGTGCCCCCACAGATACGCAGTATTTT | CASSLMDSAPTDTQYF
NA | NA | TRBJ2-5 | TRBV10-3 | TGTGCCATCAGCACTCGACATATCCAAGAGACCCAGTACTTC | CAISTRHIQETQYF
NA | NA | TRBJ2-1 | TRBV28 | TGTGCCAGCAGACCCGCTCTTCTAGCGAACTACAATGAGCAGTTCTTC | CASRPALLANYNEQFF
NA | TRBD2 | TRBJ2-1 | TRBV7-2 | TGTGCCAGCAGCTCTACTAGCGGGGGGGCCTCTCCCTACAATGAGCAGTTCTTC | CASSSTSGGASPYNEQFF
few | TRBD1 | TRBJ2-4 | TRBV7-2 | TGTGCCAGCAGCTTAAGTCTCACAGGGGTAGCCAAAAACATTCAGTACTTC | CASSLSLTGVAKNIQYF
NA | NA | TRBJ1-2 | TRBV9 | TGTGCCAGCAGCCCCGCCCCGACTTTTAACTATGGCTACACCTTC | CASSPAPTFNYGYTF
few | TRBD1 | TRBJ1-5 | TRBV25-1 | TGTGCCAGCAGTGATCCGGCAGGGGGAAATCAGCCCCAGCATTTT | CASSDPAGGNQPQHF
NA | TRBD2 | TRBJ2-1 | TRBV25-1 | TGTGCCAGCAGTCGAGCGGGGGGCTCCTACAATGAGCAGTTCTTC | CASSRAGGSYNEQFF
NA | NA | TRBJ1-5 | TRBV2 | TGTGCCAGCAGTGACGGCAATCAGCCCCAGCATTTT | CASSDGNQPQHF
NA | NA | TRBJ2-7 | TRBV27 | TGTGCCAGCAGTTTGGTTAGCTCCTACGAGCAGTACTTC | CASSLVSSYEQYF
few | TRBD1 | TRBJ1-2 | TRBV28 | TGTGCCAGCATTTCGGGACAGGAGAACTATGGCTACACCTTC | CASISGQENYGYTF
few | TRBD2 | TRBJ2-2 | TRBV2 | TGTGCCAGCCTGCTAGCGGCGAACACCGGGGAGCTGTTTTTT | CASLLAANTGELFF
few | NA | TRBJ2-3 | TRBV7-9 | TGTGCCAGCAGCCGCGCGCGGGTGGGGACAGATACGCAGTATTTT | CASSRARVGTDTQYF
NA | TRBD2 | TRBJ2-2 | TRBV13 | TGTGCCAGCAGCTTAACTAGCGTCGTCACCGGGGAGCTGTTTTTT | CASSLTSVVTGELFF
few | NA | TRBJ1-2 | TRBV2 | TGTGCCAGTTCTTCAGACATCTATGGCTACACCTTC | CASSSDIYGYTF